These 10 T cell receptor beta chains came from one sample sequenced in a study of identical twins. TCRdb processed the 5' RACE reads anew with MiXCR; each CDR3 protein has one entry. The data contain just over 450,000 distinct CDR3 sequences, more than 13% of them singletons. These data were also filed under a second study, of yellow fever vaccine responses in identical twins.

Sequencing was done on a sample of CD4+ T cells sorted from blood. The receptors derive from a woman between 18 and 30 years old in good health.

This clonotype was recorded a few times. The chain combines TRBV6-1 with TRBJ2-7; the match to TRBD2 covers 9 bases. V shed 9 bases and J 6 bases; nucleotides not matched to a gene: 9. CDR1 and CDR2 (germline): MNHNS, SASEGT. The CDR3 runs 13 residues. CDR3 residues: CASTGGGAGEQYF. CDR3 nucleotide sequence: TGTGCCAGTACGGGCGGGGGGGCAGGCGAGCAGTACTTC.

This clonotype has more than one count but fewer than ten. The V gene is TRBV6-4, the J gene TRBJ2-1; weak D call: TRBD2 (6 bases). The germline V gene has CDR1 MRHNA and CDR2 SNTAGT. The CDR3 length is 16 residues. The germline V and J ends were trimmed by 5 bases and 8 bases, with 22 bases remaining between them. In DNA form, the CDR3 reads TGTGCCAGCAGTCGGGAGTGGCACCAAGGAGGCGATGAGCAGTTCTTC. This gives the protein CASSREWHQGGDEQFF.

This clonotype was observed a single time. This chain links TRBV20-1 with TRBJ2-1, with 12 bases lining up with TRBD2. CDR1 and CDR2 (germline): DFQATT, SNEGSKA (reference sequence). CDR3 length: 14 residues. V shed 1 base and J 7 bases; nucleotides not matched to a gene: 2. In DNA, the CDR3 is TGCAGTGCTAGAGGACTAGCGGGAGCGAATGAGCAGTTCTTC. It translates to CSARGLAGANEQFF.

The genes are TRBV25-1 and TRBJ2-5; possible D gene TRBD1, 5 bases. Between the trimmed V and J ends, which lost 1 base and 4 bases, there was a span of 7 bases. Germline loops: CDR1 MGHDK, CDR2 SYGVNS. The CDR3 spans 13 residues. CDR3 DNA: TGTGCCAGCAGTGAATCAGGGCTAGAGACCCAGTACTTC. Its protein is CASSESGLETQYF.

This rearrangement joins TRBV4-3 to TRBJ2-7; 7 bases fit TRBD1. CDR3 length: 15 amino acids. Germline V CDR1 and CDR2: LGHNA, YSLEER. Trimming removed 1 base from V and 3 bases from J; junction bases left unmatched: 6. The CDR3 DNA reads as TGCGCCAGCAGCCAAGGGAACGACAGGGTCTACGAGCAGTACTTC. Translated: CASSQGNDRVYEQYF.

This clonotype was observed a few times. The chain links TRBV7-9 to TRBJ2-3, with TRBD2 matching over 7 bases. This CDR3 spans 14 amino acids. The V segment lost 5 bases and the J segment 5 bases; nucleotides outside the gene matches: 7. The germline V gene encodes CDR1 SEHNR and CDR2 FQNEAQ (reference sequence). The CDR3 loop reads CASSLGGSVDTQYF. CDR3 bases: TGTGCCAGCAGCCTCGGGGGGTCGGTAGATACGCAGTATTTT.

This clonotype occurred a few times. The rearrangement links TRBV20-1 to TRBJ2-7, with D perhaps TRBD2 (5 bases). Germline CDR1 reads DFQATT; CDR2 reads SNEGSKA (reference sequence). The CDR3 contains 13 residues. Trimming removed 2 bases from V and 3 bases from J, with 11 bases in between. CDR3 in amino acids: CSARRGNYYEQYF. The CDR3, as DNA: TGCAGTGCTAGACGAGGGAACTACTACGAGCAGTACTTC.

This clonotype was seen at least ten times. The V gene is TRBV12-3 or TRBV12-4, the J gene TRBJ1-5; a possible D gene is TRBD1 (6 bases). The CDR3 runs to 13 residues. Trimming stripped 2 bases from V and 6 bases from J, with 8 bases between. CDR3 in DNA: TGTGCCAGCAGTTTAACAGGGCCTCAGCCCCAGCATTTT. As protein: CASSLTGPQPQHF.

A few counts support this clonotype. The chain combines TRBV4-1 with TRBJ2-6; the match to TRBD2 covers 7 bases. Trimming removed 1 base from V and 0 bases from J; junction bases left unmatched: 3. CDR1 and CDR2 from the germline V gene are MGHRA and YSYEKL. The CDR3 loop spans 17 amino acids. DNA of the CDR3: TGCGCCAGCAGCCAAGGCAGCGGGGTCTCTGGGGCCAACGTCCTGACTTTC. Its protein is CASSQGSGVSGANVLTF.

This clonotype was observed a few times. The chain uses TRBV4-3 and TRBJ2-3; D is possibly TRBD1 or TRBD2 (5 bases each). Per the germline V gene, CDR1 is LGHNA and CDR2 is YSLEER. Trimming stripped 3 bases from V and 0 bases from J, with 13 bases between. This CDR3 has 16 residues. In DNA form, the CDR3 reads TGCGCCAGCAGCCATCGCCGGGACGTGAGCACAGATACGCAGTATTTT. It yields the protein CASSHRRDVSTDTQYF.